The 23 T cell receptor beta chains given below trace back to one sample, sequenced in a study of cytomegalovirus exposure and HLA in healthy donors. Both 60 Vbeta primers and 13 Jbeta primers went into the PCR. Libraries were prepared by immunoSEQ multiplex PCR; TCRdb keeps only in-frame clonotypes and omits some of them. The data show over 100,000 clones, around 85% seen once. Material: PBMCs. The receptor set was obtained from a young man in good health and CMV-seronegative.

This sequence joins TRBV19 and TRBJ1-2, with a possible D match to TRBD1 (6 bases). The CDR3 is 15 residues long. The germline V and J ends were trimmed by 3 bases and 1 base, with 12 bases remaining between them. The germline V gene has CDR1 LNHDA and CDR2 SQIVND (reference sequence). The CDR3 nucleotides are TGTGCCAGTAGTATTGAGGACAGTAGTAACTATGGCTACACCTTC. Its translation is CASSIEDSSNYGYTF.

This chain uses TRBV19 with TRBJ1-1; 8 nucleotides agree with TRBD1. Per germline, CDR1 LNHDA and CDR2 SQIVND (reference sequence). Trimming removed 2 bases from V and 4 bases from J; junction bases left unmatched: 9. This CDR3 contains 16 residues. The chain's CDR3 is CASSIRQGMQGTEAFF. Here the CDR3 DNA reads TGTGCCAGTAGTATACGACAGGGGATGCAAGGCACTGAAGCTTTCTTT.

The chain has TRBV6-5 and TRBJ2-5; 10 bases are a match to TRBD2. Germline loops: CDR1 MNHEY, CDR2 SVGAGI. V shed 6 bases and J 2 bases; nucleotides not matched to a gene: 3. The CDR3 length is 14 residues. CDR3 in DNA: TGTGCCAGCAGACTTAGCGGGGGGCAAGAGACCCAGTACTTC. The encoded protein is CASRLSGGQETQYF.

The chain is built from TRBV29-1 and TRBJ1-5; 9 nucleotides line up with TRBD1. The V gene end was trimmed by 3 bases and the J gene end by 5 bases; junction bases not matched to a gene: 2. Germline CDR1 SQVTM, CDR2 ANQGSEA. This CDR3 spans 13 amino acids. CDR3 DNA sequence: TGCAGCGTTGATAACAGGGGGCATCAGCCCCAGCATTTT. Amino acid sequence: CSVDNRGHQPQHF.

The rearrangement links TRBV5-6 to TRBJ2-7; 9 bases map to TRBD2. V lost 7 bases to trimming and J lost 0 bases; unmatched junction nucleotides: 11. There are 16 residues in the CDR3. Germline V gene data show CDR1 as SGHDT and CDR2 as YYEEEE. In DNA, the CDR3 is TGTGCCAGCGGCGAAGCGGGGGGAATCCCCTCCTACGAGCAGTACTTC. Protein sequence: CASGEAGGIPSYEQYF.

The CDR3 reads CSVVLGAGSYNEQFF. The CDR3 nucleotides are TGCAGCGTTGTACTGGGGGCCGGGTCCTACAATGAGCAGTTCTTC. The V call is TRBV29-1, the J call TRBJ2-1; a possible D gene is TRBD1 (6 bases). Trimming removed 4 bases at V and 1 base at J, with 14 bases between. The CDR3 is made up of 15 amino acids. Germline assignment: CDR1 SQVTM and CDR2 ANQGSEA.

The rearrangement links TRBV14 to TRBJ2-4; 8 bases line up with TRBD1. The CDR3 consists of 13 residues. Germline values: CDR1 SGHDN, CDR2 FVKESK. Trimming took 4 bases from V and 9 from J; bases not matched to a gene: 5. This CDR3 reads CASSPGQGGIQYF. CDR3 sequence (DNA): TGTGCCAGCAGCCCTGGACAGGGTGGCATTCAGTACTTC.

This clone was recorded only once. The rearrangement uses TRBV5-6 and TRBJ1-3, with a possible D match to TRBD1 (5 bases). The germline V gene has CDR1 SGHDT and CDR2 YYEEEE. V dropped 4 bases and J dropped 0 bases, with 11 bases sitting between them. This CDR3 has 15 residues. The CDR3 loop is CASSLYRTSGNTIYF. CDR3 coding DNA: TGTGCCAGCAGCCTTTACAGGACCTCTGGAAACACCATATATTTT.

The rearrangement uses TRBV18 and TRBJ1-2; 9 bases line up with TRBD1. Germline V gene data show CDR1 as KGHSH and CDR2 as LQKENI. The V and J ends lost 6 bases and 8 bases, in that order; junction bases with no gene match: 10. This CDR3 is 14 amino acids long. The CDR3 loop reads CASSMGQGKEGYTF. In DNA form, the CDR3 reads TGTGCCAGCTCGATGGGACAGGGAAAGGAGGGCTACACCTTC. Supplemented by reference TRBV18 and TRBJ1-2, the full variable domain reads NAGVMQNPRHLVRRRGQEARLRCSPMKGHSHVYWYRQLPEEGLKFMVYLQKENIIDESGMPKERFSAEFPKEGPSILRIQQVVRGDSAAYFCASSMGQGKEGYTFGSGTRLTVV.

This chain uses TRBV6-1 with TRBJ2-1; 13 bases match TRBD2. Germline V gene lookup returns CDR1 MNHNS and CDR2 SASEGT. This CDR3 has 17 amino acids. The trim removed 4 bases at V and 3 bases at J, leaving 6 bases unmatched. CDR3 nucleotide sequence: TGTGCCAGCAGTGCCGTGACTAGCGGGGGGCACTACAATGAGCAGTTCTTC. Protein product: CASSAVTSGGHYNEQFF.

V usage is TRBV5-6 and J usage is TRBJ2-6; tentatively, D is TRBD1 (5 bases). V lost 4 bases and J lost 1, with 18 bases in between. The CDR3 consists of 18 residues. Per germline, CDR1 SGHDT and CDR2 YYEEEE. The CDR3 DNA reads TGTGCCAGCAGCCTACTACTACTCGACAGATCTGGGGCCAACGTCCTGACTTTC. Protein product: CASSLLLLDRSGANVLTF.

This sequence joins TRBV7-2 and TRBJ1-6, with D possibly being TRBD1 (6 bases). Deletions cut 5 bases from V and 9 bases from J, with 14 bases between. This CDR3 region has 14 residues. Germline lookup yields CDR1 SGHTA and CDR2 FQGNSA. The CDR3 DNA follows: TGTGCCAGCAGCACACAGGGAAGAAGTTCACCCCTCCACTTT. Translating it yields CASSTQGRSSPLHF.

The V and J genes are TRBV4-2 and TRBJ1-3, with 9 nucleotides matching TRBD1. Germline CDR1 and CDR2: LGHNA and YNFKEQ. The length of the CDR3 is 16 residues. V shed 3 bases and J 1 base; nucleotides not matched to a gene: 4. In DNA form, the CDR3 reads TGTGCCAGCAGCCAGCCGACAGGGGGGTCTGGAAACACCATATATTTT. Its translation: CASSQPTGGSGNTIYF.

The rearrangement uses TRBV14 and TRBJ2-1; weak D call: TRBD2 (5 bases). The CDR3 length is 12 residues. CDR1 and CDR2 from the germline V gene are SGHDN and FVKESK. V was shortened by 3 bases and J by 15 bases, with 15 bases between the two germline ends. The CDR3 here is CASSHRGSFPFF. In nucleotides, the CDR3 is TGTGCCAGCAGCCACCGGGGATCCTTTCCGTTCTTC.

The chain has TRBV7-7 and TRBJ2-3, with 9 bases that match TRBD2. The CDR3 runs 15 residues. From germline, CDR1 is SSHAT and CDR2 FNYEAQ (reference sequence). Trimming took 2 bases from V and 5 from J; bases not matched to a gene: 5. The CDR3 is CASSLKAGGGDTQYF. The CDR3 DNA sequence: TGTGCCAGCAGCTTAAAAGCGGGGGGAGGAGATACGCAGTATTTT. The variable domain in full, completed from reference TRBV7-7 and TRBJ2-3, reads GAGVSQSPRYKVTKRGQDVTLRCDPISSHATLYWYQQALGQGPEFLTYFNYEAQPDKSGLPSDRFSAERPEGSISTLTIQRTEQRDSAMYRCASSLKAGGGDTQYFGPGTRLTVL.

J is TRBJ2-2 and V is TRBV5-1; D is possibly TRBD1 (5 bases). Germline assignment: CDR1 SGHRS and CDR2 YFSETQ. The length of the CDR3 is 15 residues. V was shortened by 0 bases and J by 1 base, with 7 bases between the two germline ends. The DNA of the CDR3 is TGCGCCAGCAGCTTGGAAACAGGGAACACCGGGGAGCTGTTTTTT. It encodes CASSLETGNTGELFF.

This clone was detected only once. The CDR3 loop is CGCGSGNTIYF. The CDR3 region has the DNA TGTGGGTGCGGCTCTGGAAACACCATATATTTT. The chain links TRBV6-6 to TRBJ1-3; D remains ambiguous. The CDR3 loop spans 11 amino acids. Germline V gene lookup returns CDR1 MNHNY and CDR2 SVGAGI (reference sequence).

V and J are TRBV5-5 and TRBJ1-2; tentatively, D is TRBD1 (5 bases). In germline, CDR1 is SGHKS, CDR2 YYEKEE (reference sequence). With 0 bases removed from V and 4 bases from J, the gap between germline ends came to 7 bases. CDR3 length equals 13 residues. The DNA for the CDR3 is TGTGCCAGCAGCTTGGGGACAAGCTATGGCTACACCTTC. It yields the protein CASSLGTSYGYTF.

The chain combines TRBV5-6 with TRBJ1-2; D perhaps matches TRBD1 (6 bases). This CDR3 has 15 residues. Germline V gene lookup returns CDR1 SGHDT and CDR2 YYEEEE. Trimming cost V 6 bases and J 3 bases, with 18 bases left between them. CDR3 region: CASTAGGRLDYGYTF. Written as DNA, the CDR3 is TGTGCCAGCACCGCGGGGGGGCGCCTGGACTATGGCTACACCTTC. The entire variable domain, with the rest obtained from reference TRBV5-6 and TRBJ1-2, is as follows: DAGVTQSPTHLIKTRGQQVTLRCSPKSGHDTVSWYQQALGQGPQFIFQYYEEEERQRGNFPDRFSGHQFPNYSSELNVNALLLGDSALYLCASTAGGRLDYGYTFGSGTRLTVV.

CDR3 bases: TGTGCCAGCATTCTAACAGGGTCGCACTACGAGCAGTACTTC. This sequence encodes CASILTGSHYEQYF. The chain joins TRBV6-1 to TRBJ2-7; D is perhaps TRBD1 (6 bases). The germline V gene has CDR1 MNHNS and CDR2 SASEGT. The length of the CDR3 is 14 residues. V lost 7 bases to trimming and J lost 3 bases, with 16 bases between them.

V gene TRBV28 combines with J gene TRBJ2-2; D might be TRBD1 (6 bases). V lost 5 bases and J lost 2, with 18 bases in between. There are 17 residues in the CDR3. CDR1 is MDHEN and CDR2 is SYDVKM in the germline V gene. CDR3 DNA sequence: TGTGCCAGCAGTCCCCAGACAGGAGCCTTAAACACCGGGGAGCTGTTTTTT. Translation gives CASSPQTGALNTGELFF. The full variable domain, its missing parts supplied by reference TRBV28 and TRBJ2-2, is DVKVTQSSRYLVKRTGEKVFLECVQDMDHENMFWYRQDPGLGLRLIYFSYDVKMKEKGDIPEGYSVSREKKERFSLILESASTNQTSMYLCASSPQTGALNTGELFFGEGSRLTVL.

Details on this clone: A junction boundary mismatches the germline segment, possibly from a read error. The rearrangement joins TRBV7-2 to TRBJ2-2; D might be TRBD2 (6 bases). Germline V gene lookup returns CDR1 SGHTA and CDR2 FQGNSA. The CDR3 sequence is 13 residues long. CDR3 DNA: TGTGCCAGCAGCCCGGATGTGGGCGGGGAGCTGTTTTTC. Translation gives CASSPDVGGELFF.

The rearrangement joins TRBV7-2 to TRBJ2-3; weak D call: TRBD2 (6 bases). V was shortened by 5 bases and J by 7 bases, with 16 bases between the two germline ends. From germline, CDR1 is SGHTA and CDR2 FQGNSA. The CDR3 has 14 residues. CDR3: CASSLGSQGNTQYF. Written as DNA, the CDR3 is TGTGCCAGCAGCCTCGGGAGTCAAGGGAATACGCAGTATTTT.